A single sample gave rise to the 31 T cell receptor beta chains below, sequenced in a study of blood T cell repertoires in COVID-19. Sequenced by immunoSEQ multiplex PCR; TCRdb stores in-frame clones only, minus some. The table shows approximately 72,000 clones, with approximately 89% occurring only once. The sample consisted of peripheral blood. All receptors derive from a man aged 55 to 70 with acute or convalescent COVID-19.

This rearrangement joins TRBV7-6 to TRBJ1-6; D is possibly TRBD1 (6 bases). The V end lost 3 bases, the J end lost 9 bases, and 12 bases lay between the germline ends. CDR1 and CDR2 from the germline V gene are SGHVS and FNYEAQ. There are 14 residues in the CDR3. The CDR3 nucleotides read TGTGCCAGCAGCTTGAAACAGGGTGTTTCACCCCTCCACTTT. Translating gives CASSLKQGVSPLHF.

The chain is built from TRBV9 and TRBJ1-1; possibly TRBD1 for D (6 bases). The CDR3 length is 18 residues. Between the trimmed V and J ends, which lost 4 bases and 1 base, there was a span of 23 bases. The V gene's germline CDR1 is SGDLS and CDR2 YYNGEE. CDR3 region: CASSSTTGPLMTNTEAFF. In DNA form, the CDR3 reads TGTGCCAGCAGCTCAACCACAGGGCCCCTTATGACGAACACTGAAGCTTTCTTT.

This CDR3 reads CASSESRGLLNTEAFF. DNA of the CDR3: TGTGCCAGTAGTGAGTCAAGGGGGCTTCTGAACACTGAAGCTTTCTTT. The gene calls are TRBV19 and TRBJ1-1; 7 positions agree with TRBD1. This CDR3 spans 16 amino acids. Germline CDR1 is LNHDA and CDR2 is SQIVND (reference sequence). V dropped 5 bases and J dropped 0; count of bases not matched to a gene: 9.

This sequence joins TRBV9 and TRBJ2-2; D unresolved. Germline V gene lookup returns CDR1 SGDLS and CDR2 YYNGEE. The length of the CDR3 is 15 residues. Trimming took off 7 bases at V and 0 bases at J, with 13 bases between the two ends. CDR3 residues: CASSPRGANTGELFF. The CDR3 DNA reads TGTGCCAGCTCCCCACGAGGAGCGAACACCGGGGAGCTGTTTTTT. Full variable domain (missing parts from reference TRBV9 and TRBJ2-2): DSGVTQTPKHLITATGQRVTLRCSPRSGDLSVYWYQQSLDQGLQFLIQYYNGEERAKGNILERFSAQQFPDLHSELNLSSLELGDSALYFCASSPRGANTGELFFGEGSRLTVL.

The J gene is TRBJ2-3, the V gene TRBV6-5, with 8 bases identical to TRBD2. Trimming cost V 6 bases and J 4 bases; bases outside gene matches: 6. This CDR3 spans 14 amino acids. Germline lookup yields CDR1 MNHEY and CDR2 SVGAGI. CDR3 in amino acids: CASRRGGSADTQYF. The DNA of the CDR3 is TGTGCCAGCAGACGGGGGGGCAGCGCAGATACGCAGTATTTT.

This chain's CDR3 is CAWSVPQGVSGNTIYF. CDR3 coding DNA: TGTGCCTGGAGTGTCCCACAGGGGGTATCTGGAAACACCATATATTTT. The chain has TRBV30 and TRBJ1-3; 8 bases are a match to TRBD1. Unmatched junction bases numbered 5, after V lost 0 bases and J lost 1 base. The germline V gene has CDR1 GTSNPN and CDR2 SVGIG (reference sequence). The CDR3 is made up of 16 amino acids.

The gene calls are TRBV9 and TRBJ1-3; D remains unclear. Looked up from germline, CDR1 is SGDLS and CDR2 is YYNGEE. V was pared by 0 bases and J by 4 bases, with 5 bases between. The CDR3 is 13 residues long. In DNA, the CDR3 is TGTGCCAGCAGCGTAGAGAGCGGAAACACCATATATTTT. Translating it yields CASSVESGNTIYF.

The chain links TRBV27 to TRBJ2-3; TRBD1 agrees at 9 bases. V shed 9 bases, J shed 1 base, and the junction held 8 bases outside the gene matches. This CDR3 is 15 amino acids long. Per the germline V gene, CDR1 is MNHEY and CDR2 is SMNVEV (reference sequence). The CDR3 loop is CASGTGTGRTDTQYF. The CDR3 nucleotides read TGTGCCAGTGGCACCGGGACAGGGCGCACAGATACGCAGTATTTT.

The chain recombines TRBV24-1 with TRBJ1-2; 8 nucleotides match TRBD1. Germline trimming cut 4 bases from V and 6 bases from J; bases unmatched to any gene: 9. The CDR3 consists of 15 residues. The germline CDR1 and CDR2 sequences are KGHDR and SFDVKD. This chain's CDR3 is CATSDSGQGHDGYTF. The CDR3 region has the DNA TGTGCCACCAGTGACTCCGGACAGGGCCACGATGGCTACACCTTC.

V and J are TRBV4-1 and TRBJ2-2, with 10 bases aligning to TRBD1. With 3 bases clipped from V and 5 bases from J, the junction kept 12 bases outside the gene matches. The CDR3 has 18 residues. CDR1 and CDR2 from the germline V gene are MGHRA and YSYEKL. DNA of the CDR3: TGCGCCAGCAGCCATCCCACCCCTCCGGGACAGGGGACCGGGGAGCTGTTTTTT. Translation gives CASSHPTPPGQGTGELFF.

This CDR3 is CASSPETASYEQYF. The CDR3 nucleotides read TGTGCCAGCTCACCTGAGACAGCTTCCTACGAGCAGTACTTC. The rearrangement links TRBV18 to TRBJ2-7, with a weak D call TRBD1 (5 bases). The germline V gene has CDR1 KGHSH and CDR2 LQKENI. CDR3 size: 14 residues. V was cut by 3 bases and J by 1 base, with 10 bases left in between.

The chain combines TRBV5-6 with TRBJ1-5; D is uncertain. Germline loops: CDR1 SGHDT, CDR2 YYEEEE. V was shortened by 1 base and J by 3 bases, with 14 bases between the two germline ends. The CDR3 spans 16 residues. This chain's CDR3 is CASSLYTENTNQPQHF. In nucleotides, the CDR3 is TGTGCCAGCAGCTTGTACACAGAGAATACCAATCAGCCCCAGCATTTT.

The chain couples TRBV5-1 to TRBJ1-2; 7 nucleotides agree with TRBD1. Germline CDR1 SGHRS, CDR2 YFSETQ. V was clipped by 4 bases and J by 9 bases; unmatched bases: 6. The CDR3 loop spans 12 amino acids. The CDR3 DNA reads as TGCGCCAGCAGCGAGGGACAGAGTAGCTACACCTTC. Translating gives CASSEGQSSYTF.

The genes are TRBV9 and TRBJ1-3, with D perhaps matching TRBD1 (6 bases). The CDR3 has 15 amino acids. V lost 0 bases, J lost 3 bases, and 10 bases lay in between. CDR1 and CDR2 from the germline V gene are SGDLS and YYNGEE. The CDR3 DNA sequence: TGTGCCAGCAGCGTAGCAGGGGCCGGTGGAAACACCATATATTTT. Its translation is CASSVAGAGGNTIYF.

The V call is TRBV4-1, the J call TRBJ2-7, with D perhaps matching TRBD1 (5 bases). The germline V and J ends were trimmed by 3 bases and 12 bases, with 18 bases remaining between them. The CDR3 runs to 13 residues. The germline gives CDR1 MGHRA, CDR2 YSYEKL. As DNA, the CDR3 is TGCGCCAGCAGCCATCCAGGGATCCAGGGCTTGTACTTC. Residues: CASSHPGIQGLYF.

The chain joins TRBV24-1 to TRBJ1-2; 11 bases align to TRBD1. This CDR3 spans 15 amino acids. Germline-derived CDR1 and CDR2 are KGHDR and SFDVKD. After removal of 5 bases from V and 7 bases from J, the junction contained 8 bases not matched to a gene. In DNA form, the CDR3 reads TGTGCCACCAGTGCCTCGGGACAGGGGGTTGCTGGCTACACCTTC. Its protein is CATSASGQGVAGYTF.

The rearrangement links TRBV9 to TRBJ2-1; D is perhaps TRBD1 (6 bases). Germline V gene lookup returns CDR1 SGDLS and CDR2 YYNGEE. V was pared by 1 base and J by 4 bases, with 12 bases between. The CDR3 loop spans 15 amino acids. The CDR3 is CASSVTGGLYNEQFF. The CDR3 DNA reads TGTGCCAGCAGCGTAACTGGGGGCCTATACAATGAGCAGTTCTTC.

The chain joins TRBV2 to TRBJ1-6; TRBD1 aligns across 8 bases. This CDR3 is 15 amino acids long. Germline trimming cut 5 bases from V and 6 bases from J; bases unmatched to any gene: 6. Germline-derived CDR1 and CDR2 are SNHLY and FYNNEI. The CDR3 bases are TGTGCCAGCAGTCGGACAGGGATTCGTAATTCACCCCTCCACTTT. Translated, it gives CASSRTGIRNSPLHF.

The rearrangement links TRBV9 to TRBJ2-1; 12 bases fit TRBD2. Germline V CDR1 and CDR2: SGDLS, YYNGEE. Unmatched junction bases numbered 11, after V lost 4 bases and J lost 6 bases. The CDR3 extends over 17 amino acids. CDR3 loop: CASSFRTSGDRGNEQFF. DNA for the CDR3: TGTGCCAGCAGCTTCCGGACTAGCGGGGATCGCGGCAATGAGCAGTTCTTC.

Only one count was recorded for this clone. The chain combines TRBV6-2 or TRBV6-3 with TRBJ1-5; the D is unclear. V shed 5 bases and J shed 7 bases, with 12 bases lying between them. Germline V CDR1 and CDR2: MNHEY, SVGEGT. The CDR3 covers 13 residues. The CDR3 DNA reads TGTGCCAGCAGTAGTTGGGGAGACCAGCCCCAGCATTTT. Translation gives CASSSWGDQPQHF.

The chain combines TRBV2 with TRBJ1-1, with D unresolved. V gave up 2 bases and J gave up 4 bases, with 20 bases separating them. Per germline, CDR1 SNHLY and CDR2 FYNNEI. This CDR3 spans 17 amino acids. The CDR3 loop reads CASSENVAVRLSTEAFF. The CDR3 nucleotides read TGTGCCAGCAGTGAAAACGTCGCGGTGCGCTTGAGCACTGAAGCTTTCTTT. Complete variable domain (other parts from reference TRBV2 and TRBJ1-1): EPEVTQTPSHQVTQMGQEVILRCVPISNHLYFYWYRQILGQKVEFLVSFYNNEISEKSEIFDDQFSVERPDGSNFTLKIRSTKLEDSAMYFCASSENVAVRLSTEAFFGQGTRLTVV.

The chain joins TRBV5-6 to TRBJ1-1; TRBD1 matches at 7 bases. Germline CDR1 SGHDT, CDR2 YYEEEE. The CDR3 covers 15 residues. The junction had 5 bases not matched to a gene; V was cut back by 2 bases and J by 1 base. The CDR3 reads CASSFRGQTNTEAFF. CDR3 coding DNA: TGTGCCAGCAGCTTTCGGGGACAGACGAACACTGAAGCTTTCTTT.

The rearrangement uses TRBV3-1 (or the pseudogene TRBV3-2) and TRBJ2-1, with unresolved D. There are 13 residues in the CDR3. The germline gives CDR1 LGHDT, CDR2 YNNKEL (reference sequence). Trimming left V 4 bases short and J 2 bases short, with 6 bases between. In DNA form, the CDR3 reads TGTGCCAGCAGCCCTGCGACCTACAATGAGCAGTTCTTC. Residues: CASSPATYNEQFF.

The count of this clone is one. The chain employs TRBV6-5 and TRBJ2-7, with a weak D call TRBD1 (6 bases). Trimming left V 8 bases short and J 2 bases short, with 19 bases between. The CDR3 loop spans 15 amino acids. Germline CDR1 MNHEY, CDR2 SVGAGI. The CDR3 reads CASPRWSGEAYEQYF. The CDR3 nucleotides are TGTGCCAGCCCTCGTTGGTCAGGGGAAGCCTACGAGCAGTACTTC.

The rearrangement joins TRBV11-2 to TRBJ1-5; no definite D call. CDR1 is SGHAT and CDR2 is FQNNGV in the germline V gene. V lost 0 bases and J lost 3, with 9 bases in between. CDR3 length: 15 amino acids. The CDR3, as DNA: TGTGCCAGCAGCTTAGACGGGGTTGCCAATCAGCCCCAGCATTTT. Residues: CASSLDGVANQPQHF. The complete variable domain, with remaining parts taken from reference TRBV11-2 and TRBJ1-5, reads EAGVAQSPRYKIIEKRQSVAFWCNPISGHATLYWYQQILGQGPKLLIQFQNNGVVDDSQLPKDRFSAERLKGVDSTLKIQPAKLEDSAVYLCASSLDGVANQPQHFGDGTRLSIL.

This clone has a single count. The CDR3 DNA reads TGTGCCAGCAGTGAAGGAAAGGGACAGGGGCTGTGGGTCAAAAACATTCAGTACTTC. Its translation is CASSEGKGQGLWVKNIQYF. This chain uses TRBV2 with TRBJ2-4; 10 bases match TRBD1. CDR1 and CDR2 from the germline V gene are SNHLY and FYNNEI. The V gene end was trimmed by 1 base and the J gene end by 3 bases; junction bases not matched to a gene: 12. CDR3 length: 19 residues.

The chain uses TRBV9 and TRBJ1-5, with 9 bases fitting TRBD1. The V segment lost 0 bases and the J segment 5 bases; nucleotides outside the gene matches: 3. The germline V gene encodes CDR1 SGDLS and CDR2 YYNGEE. The CDR3 spans 15 residues. Here the CDR3 DNA reads TGTGCCAGCAGCGTAGGGGACAGGGAACATCAGCCCCAGCATTTT. Its translation is CASSVGDREHQPQHF. The full variable domain, its missing parts supplied by reference TRBV9 and TRBJ1-5, is DSGVTQTPKHLITATGQRVTLRCSPRSGDLSVYWYQQSLDQGLQFLIQYYNGEERAKGNILERFSAQQFPDLHSELNLSSLELGDSALYFCASSVGDREHQPQHFGDGTRLSIL.

V usage is TRBV5-1 and J usage is TRBJ2-1; weak D call: TRBD2 (6 bases). The CDR3 contains 15 residues. Trimming took off 3 bases at V and 4 bases at J, with 14 bases between the two ends. Per the germline V gene, CDR1 is SGHRS and CDR2 is YFSETQ. In DNA, the CDR3 is TGCGCCAGCAGCTACGGGACTTTTCGATACAATGAGCAGTTCTTC. It yields the protein CASSYGTFRYNEQFF.

This chain uses TRBV9 with TRBJ1-5; the D is unclear. Trimming cost V 3 bases and J 4 bases, with 8 bases left between them. The CDR3 runs 13 residues. Germline V lookup: CDR1 SGDLS, CDR2 YYNGEE. CDR3 DNA: TGTGCCAGCAGCGCAAGAGGTAATCAGCCCCAGCATTTT. Its protein product is CASSARGNQPQHF. Complete variable domain (other parts from reference TRBV9 and TRBJ1-5): DSGVTQTPKHLITATGQRVTLRCSPRSGDLSVYWYQQSLDQGLQFLIQYYNGEERAKGNILERFSAQQFPDLHSELNLSSLELGDSALYFCASSARGNQPQHFGDGTRLSIL.

This clone was counted once. The rearrangement uses TRBV7-9 and TRBJ1-5; 8 positions agree with TRBD1. Germline trimming cut 1 base from V and 7 bases from J; bases unmatched to any gene: 3. Germline lookup yields CDR1 SEHNR and CDR2 FQNEAQ (reference sequence). The CDR3 has 14 residues. CDR3 sequence (DNA): TGTGCCAGCAGCTTAGACAGGGGGGACCAGCCCCAGCATTTT. Protein: CASSLDRGDQPQHF.

This clone came up a few times. V is TRBV6-2 or TRBV6-3 and J is TRBJ1-1; 7 nucleotides line up with TRBD1. This CDR3 is 14 amino acids long. V lost 4 bases, J lost 3 bases, and 5 bases stayed unmatched. The V gene's germline CDR1 is MNHEY and CDR2 SVGEGT. The CDR3 sequence is CASSFLTGDTEAFF. In DNA, the CDR3 is TGTGCCAGCAGTTTTCTTACAGGGGACACTGAAGCTTTCTTT.